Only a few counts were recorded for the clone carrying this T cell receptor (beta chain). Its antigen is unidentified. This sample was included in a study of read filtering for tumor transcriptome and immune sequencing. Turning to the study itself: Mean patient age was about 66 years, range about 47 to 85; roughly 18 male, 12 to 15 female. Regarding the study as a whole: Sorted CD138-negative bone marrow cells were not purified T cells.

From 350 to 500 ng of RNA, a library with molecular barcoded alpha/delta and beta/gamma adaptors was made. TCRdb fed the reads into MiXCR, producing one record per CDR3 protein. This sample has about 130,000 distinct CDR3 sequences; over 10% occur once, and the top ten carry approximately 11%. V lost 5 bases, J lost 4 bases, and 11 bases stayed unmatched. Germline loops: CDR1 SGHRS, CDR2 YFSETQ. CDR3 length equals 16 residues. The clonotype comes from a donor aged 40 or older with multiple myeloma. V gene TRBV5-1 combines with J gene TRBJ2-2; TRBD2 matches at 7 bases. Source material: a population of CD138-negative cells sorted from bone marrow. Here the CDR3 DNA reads TGCGCCAGCAGTTCCATAGCGGGCTGGAGCACCGGGGAGCTGTTTTTT. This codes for CASSSIAGWSTGELFF.